The rows below give T cell receptor beta chains drawn from one sample of a study of T cell changes during pregnancy in multiple sclerosis. The assay was immunoSEQ multiplex PCR, and TCRdb's table has in-frame clones only and misses some. There are approximately 59,000 clones in the sample; about 90% occur only once, and roughly 1.5% lies in the top ten. The source was peripheral blood, collected in the third trimester of pregnancy. The source of these receptors is a female donor in good health, enrolled as a control in a pregnancy study. Each CDR3 is given with its conserved first and last residue. Fields, in order: clone size, D gene, V gene, J gene, CDR3 DNA, CDR3 protein. The D gene is left open where the match is weak. The size of a clone is reported for some rows only, either as once, few or many, or as a class for expanded clones.

>-|TRBD2|TRBV19|TRBJ2-6
TGTGCCAGTACCTACGGGGGGGCGGGCTCTTCTGGGGCCAACGTCCTGACTTTC
CASTYGGAGSSGANVLTF
>once|-|TRBV19|TRBJ1-5
TGTGCCAGTAGTATACAGGCGTATCAGCCCCAGCATTTT
CASSIQAYQPQHF
>-|-|TRBV5-6|TRBJ2-5
TGTGCCAGCAGCTTGGACAGGAACGGAGAGACCCAGTACTTC
CASSLDRNGETQYF
>-|TRBD1|TRBV7-3|TRBJ2-7
TGTGCCAGCAGCTTAATTGGTCACGGGACAGGTCGGCCCGAGCAGTACTTC
CASSLIGHGTGRPEQYF
>-|-|TRBV19|TRBJ1-5
TGTGCCAGTAGTATAGGGACAGTTAGCAATCAGCCCCAGCATTTT
CASSIGTVSNQPQHF
>-|-|TRBV4-2|TRBJ2-5
TGTGCCAGCAGCCCCGACAGAGAGACCCAGTACTTC
CASSPDRETQYF
>-|TRBD2|TRBV5-6|TRBJ2-5
TGTGCCAGCAGCCCCGGACTAGCGCAAGAGACCCAGTACTTC
CASSPGLAQETQYF
>-|TRBD1|TRBV5-1|TRBJ1-2
TGCGCCAGCAGCCTCGGGACAGGACCTAACTATGGCTACACCTTC
CASSLGTGPNYGYTF
>once|-|TRBV11-2|TRBJ1-4
TGTGCCAGCAGCCGATCGGGGGAAAAACTGTTTTTT
CASSRSGEKLFF
>-|-|TRBV5-1|TRBJ2-6
TGCGCCAGCAGCCACTTCAACGGCTCTGGGGCCAACGTCCTGACTTTC
CASSHFNGSGANVLTF
>-|TRBD2|TRBV4-3|TRBJ2-1
TGCGCCAGCAGCCACGGGGGGGCCGGATTAACCAATGAGCAGTTCTTC
CASSHGGAGLTNEQFF
>-|TRBD1|TRBV5-1|TRBJ2-2
TGCGCCTCTGTAAAAGGGGGCCTAGGCGGGGAGCTGTTTTTT
CASVKGGLGGELFF
>-|-|TRBV7-9|TRBJ2-2
TGTGCCAGCACCTTAGGAGAGGTGTGGAACACCGGGGAGCTGTTTTTT
CASTLGEVWNTGELFF
>-|TRBD2|TRBV27|TRBJ2-3
TGTGCCAGCAGCTCCCTCACTAGCGGGGGGTACACAGATACGCAGTATTTT
CASSSLTSGGYTDTQYF
>-|-|TRBV7-2|TRBJ2-7
TGTGCCAGCAGCTTTCAGGGATCGGACTACGAGCAGTACTTC
CASSFQGSDYEQYF
>-|-|TRBV18|TRBJ2-5
TGTGCCAGCTCACCCCTTCCCGCGGGGAACCAAGAGACCCAGTACTTC
CASSPLPAGNQETQYF
>-|-|TRBV6-6|TRBJ2-3
TGTGCCAGCAGTTACGTACGAAGAGGCACAGATACGCAGTATTTT
CASSYVRRGTDTQYF
>-|-|TRBV4-3|TRBJ1-1
TGCGCCAGCAGCCAAGAACAGCAATTTGGGACTGAAGCTTTCTTT
CASSQEQQFGTEAFF
>-|-|TRBV6-5|TRBJ1-4
TGTGCCAGCAGCATAGGACATCTCGGTGAAAAACTGTTTTTT
CASSIGHLGEKLFF
>-|TRBD1|TRBV4-3|TRBJ2-7
TGCGCCAGCAGCCAAGATAGGACAGGGGGCTACGAGCAGTACTTC
CASSQDRTGGYEQYF
>few|-|TRBV7-3|TRBJ1-5
TGTGCCAGCAGCCGGGATATCCAATCGCCCCAGCATTTT
CASSRDIQSPQHF
>-|-|TRBV27|TRBJ2-7
TGTGCCAGCAGCAGGCGGGATCCCTACGAGCAGTACTTC
CASSRRDPYEQYF
>once|-|TRBV19|TRBJ2-3
TGTGCCAGTAGTGGGCTAGCAACTAGCACAGATACGCAGTATTTT
CASSGLATSTDTQYF
>-|-|TRBV7-2|TRBJ1-3
TGTGCCAGCAGCTTAGACCCCAGGGTTGGAAACACCATATATTTT
CASSLDPRVGNTIYF
>-|-|TRBV7-9|TRBJ1-6
TGTGCCAGCAGCTTAATGGCGGCGGGATCACCCCTCCACTTT
CASSLMAAGSPLHF
>-|TRBD1|TRBV19|TRBJ2-1
TGTGCCAGCCCCCAGGCCGAGACAGGGGGAAACAATGAGCAGTTCTTC
CASPQAETGGNNEQFF
>-|-|TRBV28|TRBJ1-4
TGTGCCAGCAGTTACAAGCGCGCGGTCGTGTTGGGTGAAAAACTGTTTTTT
CASSYKRAVVLGEKLFF
>-|TRBD1|TRBV11-3|TRBJ2-1
TGTGCCAGCAGCTCCCGGGACAGGGACTCCAATGAGCAGTTCTTC
CASSSRDRDSNEQFF
>few|-|TRBV5-8|TRBJ1-6
TGTGCCAGCAGCTTGAGAGAATCGAGGTCACCCCTCCACTTT
CASSLRESRSPLHF
>-|TRBD1|TRBV19|TRBJ1-1
TGTGCCAGTACCCCCGGGACAGGGGGCTTGATGTCTGAAGCTTTCTTT
CASTPGTGGLMSEAFF
>-|TRBD1|TRBV4-3|TRBJ2-1
TGCGCCAGCAGCCATCGGGACAGGGGGCTACAGGAGCAGTTCTTC
CASSHRDRGLQEQFF
>-|TRBD2|TRBV7-3|TRBJ2-1
TGTGCCAGCAGCCTCTTAGCGGGGGCATGGGGGAATGAGCAGTTCTTC
CASSLLAGAWGNEQFF
>-|-|TRBV27|TRBJ1-1
TGTGCCAGCAGTTCGCTAGGTCGCAACTTGGGAGCTTTCTTT
CASSSLGRNLGAFF
>-|-|TRBV7-2|TRBJ2-2
TGTGCCAGCAGCCAAGGGGGACGTGGCACCGGGGAGCTGTTTTTT
CASSQGGRGTGELFF
>-|-|TRBV5-1|TRBJ2-1
TGCGCCAGCAGCTCCAGGACAGGACTATACAATGAGCAGTTCTTC
CASSSRTGLYNEQFF
>-|-|TRBV5-4|TRBJ1-1
TGTGCCAGCAGCTGGGGAGGGCCTGAAGCTTTCTTT
CASSWGGPEAFF
>-|TRBD1|TRBV4-2|TRBJ2-7
TGTGCCAGCAGCCAAGATTTAGGGGGACAGAGTATCGCCGAGCAGTACTTC
CASSQDLGGQSIAEQYF
>-|-|TRBV9|TRBJ1-1
TGTGCCAGCAGCGTCGGACAGAAAGATATGAACACTGAAGCTTTCTTT
CASSVGQKDMNTEAFF
>-|TRBD2|TRBV4-3|TRBJ2-7
TGCGCCAGCAGTGGGGAGCGGGGGGGCGAGCAGTACTTC
CASSGERGGEQYF
>-|-|TRBV9|TRBJ2-2
TGTGCCAGCAGAGAGTCCCGGGTCACCGGGGAGCTGTTTTTT
CASRESRVTGELFF
>-|-|TRBV7-2|TRBJ2-5
TGTGCCAGCAGCTTATCAGGGTCGACCCAGTACTTC
CASSLSGSTQYF
>few|-|TRBV7-9|TRBJ1-1
TGTGCCAGCAGCTCCTCAACAGGGAGATCTGCTTTCTTT
CASSSSTGRSAFF
>-|TRBD2|TRBV5-5|TRBJ2-3
TGTGCCAGCACCCAACGACTCCTAGCGGGCACAGATACGCAGTATTTT
CASTQRLLAGTDTQYF
>-|TRBD1|TRBV28|TRBJ2-7
TGTGCCAGCAGTTTCCGGACAGGGGGCTCCTACGAGCAGTACTTC
CASSFRTGGSYEQYF
>-|-|TRBV2|TRBJ1-2
TGTGCCAGCACCTTGGGGCAAGGCTACACCTTC
CASTLGQGYTF
>-|-|TRBV27|TRBJ2-1
TGTGCCAGCAGTCCACTGGGGGGGCCCGACAATGAGCAGTTCTTC
CASSPLGGPDNEQFF
>-|-|TRBV28|TRBJ1-1
TGTGCCAGCAGTATATTACAGGGTGGTGCTTTCTTT
CASSILQGGAFF
>-|TRBD1|TRBV12-5|TRBJ2-2
TGTGCTACGGAGGGGACAGGGTTGGACACCGGGGAGCTGTTTTTT
CATEGTGLDTGELFF
>-|TRBD2|TRBV4-3|TRBJ2-3
TGCGCCAGCAGCCAAGAATGGCAGGGAGGGATGGTAAATACGCAGTATTTT
CASSQEWQGGMVNTQYF
>-|TRBD1|TRBV5-6|TRBJ2-7
TGTGCCAGCAGTCAGGGGGCCTCCTACGGGCAGTACTTC
CASSQGASYGQYF
>-|TRBD2|TRBV7-9|TRBJ2-4
TGTGCCAGCAGCTTGATGTTAGCGGGGGGAGACAAAAACATTCAGTACTTC
CASSLMLAGGDKNIQYF
>-|-|TRBV7-3|TRBJ2-1
TGTGCCAGCAGCTTAGATTCGTCCGGTTCCAGGGAGCAGTTCTTC
CASSLDSSGSREQFF
>-|-|TRBV11-2|TRBJ2-6
TGTGCCAGCAGCCCGAGCGCTGGGGCCAACGTCCTGACTTTC
CASSPSAGANVLTF
>-|TRBD1|TRBV7-2|TRBJ1-5
TGTGCCAGCAGCTCGGACAGGGTCAATCAGCCCCAGCATTTT
CASSSDRVNQPQHF
>-|-|TRBV2|TRBJ1-2
TGTGCCAGCAGTGAAGGGACAGTGAACTATGGCTACACCTTC
CASSEGTVNYGYTF
>-|TRBD2|TRBV5-1|TRBJ2-7
TGCGCCAGCAGCTTCGGGACTAGCGGGGGGTCATACCTCTCCTACGAGCAGTACTTC
CASSFGTSGGSYLSYEQYF
>-|-|TRBV29-1|TRBJ2-5
TGCAGCGCCGATGGGGCGCTCCAAGAGACCCAGTACTTC
CSADGALQETQYF